The subject of this entry is one T cell receptor (beta chain). An end of the junction does not agree with germline; a read error may underlie this. These data originate in a study of blood T cells in healthy people across ages. For the second PCR, which ran for 7 to 11 cycles, a sample-barcoded 5' primer and a J-beta primer mix were used. TCRdb used MiXCR to reprocess the 5' RACE reads, holding one entry per CDR3 protein. This sample yields about 620,000 distinct CDR3 sequences, of which around 50% are seen a single time; approximately 15% belongs to the top ten. The CDR3 loop spans 16 amino acids. Germline assignment: CDR1 SGHRS and CDR2 YFSETQ.

The clonotype originates from a woman aged 80 or older in good health. The sequenced sample consisted of blood. This rearrangement joins TRBV5-1 to TRBJ2-1, with D hard to call. The CDR3 sequence: CASSQDAASSYNKQFF. The CDR3 bases are TGCGCCAGCAGCCAGGATGCGGCGAGCTCCTACAATAAGCAGTTCTTC.